This entry is about one TCR beta chain. Its antigen remains unidentified. The data derive from a study of persistence of HIV-infected CD4 T cells. The wider study: A median of about eight years of suppressive ART preceded sampling.

Lysates of CMV-infected fibroblasts at about 10 ug/mL stimulated these cells. CD4+ T cells upregulating both CD40 ligand and CD69 were sorted as responding cells. Adults with HIV-1 started suppressive ART while chronically infected. CD8-depleted PBMCs were stimulated less than 20 hours with anti-CD28/CD49d costimulation, CD40-blocking antibody and enfuvirtide. The germline CDR1 and CDR2 sequences are SGDLS and YYNGEE. The V gene lost 4 bases and the J gene lost 7 bases, with 18 bases spanning the gap. CDR3 length: 14 residues. The immunoSEQ assay was version 4, run in survey mode. Profiled with immunoSEQ multiplex PCR; TCRdb holds only in-frame clones, not every one. Of around 13,000 clones listed, about 65% are singletons. Findings and limits, study-wide: Antigen-responding cells were enriched for degenerate expanded CDR3beta sequences.

Sequenced material: CD4+ T cells sorted from PBMCs after roughly 18-hour stimulation, taken from a patient who received antiretroviral therapy. This TCR derives from an adult man with HIV who was CMV-seropositive. V is TRBV9 and J is TRBJ2-7; TRBD2 might be the D (6 bases). The DNA of the CDR3 is TGTGCCAGCAGCCCCCCCCTCGTGGAGGGAGAGCAGTACTTC. Encoded protein: CASSPPLVEGEQYF.